The source of this T cell receptor (beta chain) is a study of breast tumors, draining lymph nodes, adjacent tissues. A single record per CDR3 protein comes from TCRdb applying MiXCR to the multiplex PCR reads. The top ten hold over 6.5% of the sample, which has tens of thousands of distinct CDR3 sequences, about 27% seen once. The lymph nodes were axillary draining lymph nodes from breast cancer patients. This clonotype has ten or more counts. Its antigen is currently unknown. Findings of the study overall: Luminal-like breast cancer showed significantly greater tumor-nontumor repertoire similarity than basal-like breast cancer did. Tumor repertoires ranked between lymph nodes and nontumor tissue in diversity, with V and J gene preferences. That most tumor T cells come from lymph nodes remained unproven.

The sequenced sample consisted of axillary lymph node tissue. This TCR was recovered from a female donor with breast cancer. Some clones in this sample may be carry-over from other donors' samples.

For the CDR3, the DNA is TGTGCCAGCATATCCACGCGTAATCTTGGGGGCAATTCACCCCTCCACTTT. Its protein is CASISTRNLGGNSPLHF. V is TRBV6-1 and J is TRBJ1-6; D might be TRBD1 (6 bases). Germline-derived CDR1 and CDR2 are MNHNS and SASEGT. There are 17 residues in the CDR3. Trimming took off 7 bases at V and 7 bases at J, with 23 bases between the two ends.